What follows describes a single TCR beta chain. The sample originates from a study of T cell responses to AZD1222 COVID-19 vaccine. Trimming shortened V by 2 bases and J by 1 base, and 12 bases separated the two germline ends. The germline CDR1 and CDR2 sequences are MNHEY and SVGEGT. The CDR3 sequence is 15 residues long. Clones were read by immunoSEQ multiplex PCR, and TCRdb kept only the in-frame ones, dropping some. The sample lists about 180,000 clones, about 90% occurring once. This chain connects TRBV6-2 or TRBV6-3 to TRBJ2-7, with D hard to call. Specimen: peripheral blood, collected on day 0 of AZD1222 vaccination. The source is an adult in good health. The CDR3 loop is CASSYQPAWSYEQYF. The CDR3 bases are TGTGCCAGCAGTTACCAGCCCGCATGGTCCTACGAGCAGTACTTC.